The 9 T cell receptor beta chains given below trace back to one sample, sequenced in a study of blood T cell repertoires in COVID-19. The assay was immunoSEQ multiplex PCR, and TCRdb's table has in-frame clones only and misses some. This table holds approximately 300,000 clones, 86% found once. Sequenced input: peripheral blood. Every receptor here comes from a woman aged 45-60 years with acute or convalescent COVID-19.

The chain joins TRBV5-1 to TRBJ2-3; 12 nucleotides agree with TRBD2. Germline CDR1 is SGHRS and CDR2 is YFSETQ. V was clipped by 4 bases and J by 3 bases; unmatched bases: 6. The CDR3 has 16 amino acids. The CDR3 nucleotides are TGCGCCAGCAGCACGACTAGCGGGAGCTCTACAGATACGCAGTATTTT. It codes for CASSTTSGSSTDTQYF.

Written as DNA, the CDR3 is TGTGCCAGCTATAGATACACTGAAGCTTTCTTT. Translating gives CASYRYTEAFF. The genes are TRBV6-5 and TRBJ1-1, with no clear D. V was pared by 8 bases and J by 3 bases, with 7 bases between. The CDR3 runs 11 residues. From germline, CDR1 is MNHEY and CDR2 SVGAGI.

The V call is TRBV5-1, the J call TRBJ1-1; the D gene is possibly TRBD1 (6 bases). Germline CDR1 is SGHRS and CDR2 is YFSETQ. V gave up 4 bases and J gave up 8 bases, with 15 bases separating them. The length of the CDR3 is 13 residues. The CDR3 DNA reads TGCGCCAGCAGCCGAGGGACACCTACCGAAGCTTTCTTT. Translating it yields CASSRGTPTEAFF. Supplemented by reference TRBV5-1 and TRBJ1-1, the full variable domain reads KAGVTQTPRYLIKTRGQQVTLSCSPISGHRSVSWYQQTPGQGLQFLFEYFSETQRNKGNFPGRFSGRQFSNSRSEMNVSTLELGDSALYLCASSRGTPTEAFFGQGTRLTVV.

The chain has TRBV28 and TRBJ2-1; no clear D gene. CDR3 length: 13 amino acids. Germline V gene data show CDR1 as MDHEN and CDR2 as SYDVKM. V shed 5 bases and J shed 5 bases, with 10 bases lying between them. The CDR3 sequence: CASSPQIDNEQFF. The CDR3 region has the DNA TGTGCCAGCAGTCCTCAGATCGACAATGAGCAGTTCTTC.

This chain joins TRBV27 and TRBJ2-2, with D maybe TRBD2 (5 bases). The germline CDR1 and CDR2 sequences are MNHEY and SMNVEV (reference sequence). This CDR3 is built from 18 residues. The ends were cut back, 2 bases at V and 7 bases at J, with 23 bases in the middle. The CDR3 DNA follows: TGTGCCAGCAGTTTACGGGCCCGTTGGGCGGGCGAGGGCGGGGAGCTGTTTTTT. Amino acid sequence: CASSLRARWAGEGGELFF.

V usage is TRBV7-3 and J usage is TRBJ2-1, with 7 bases lining up with TRBD2. With 3 bases clipped from V and 4 bases from J, the junction kept 6 bases outside the gene matches. This CDR3 spans 15 amino acids. Looked up from germline, CDR1 is SGHTA and CDR2 is FQGTGA. CDR3: CASSFVGGTYNEQFF. The CDR3 DNA sequence: TGTGCCAGCAGCTTCGTGGGAGGGACTTACAATGAGCAGTTCTTC.

V gene TRBV4-2 combines with J gene TRBJ2-7; D uncertain. CDR3 size: 14 residues. Germline loops: CDR1 LGHNA, CDR2 YNFKEQ. Trimming took 1 base from V and 1 from J, leaving 8 bases between them. The CDR3 DNA follows: TGTGCCAGCAGCCAAGTAGACACATCCTACGAGCAGTACTTC. Protein product: CASSQVDTSYEQYF.

The genes are TRBV7-2 and TRBJ1-2; 9 positions match TRBD1. Looked up from germline, CDR1 is SGHTA and CDR2 is FQGNSA. This CDR3 is 15 amino acids long. J lost 3 bases, V lost 5 bases, and 7 bases had no gene match. The CDR3 nucleotides read TGTGCCAGCAGCATAGGGGGACAGGGCCACTATGGCTACACCTTC. This sequence encodes CASSIGGQGHYGYTF.

The chain has TRBV30 and TRBJ1-2, with 8 bases lining up with TRBD1. Trimming at V came to 5 bases and at J to 3 bases, leaving 8 bases not matched to a gene. Germline V gene data show CDR1 as GTSNPN and CDR2 as SVGIG (reference sequence). The CDR3 is made up of 14 amino acids. CDR3 residues: CAWDTGGRDYGYTF. The CDR3 bases are TGTGCCTGGGACACAGGGGGGCGCGACTATGGCTACACCTTC.